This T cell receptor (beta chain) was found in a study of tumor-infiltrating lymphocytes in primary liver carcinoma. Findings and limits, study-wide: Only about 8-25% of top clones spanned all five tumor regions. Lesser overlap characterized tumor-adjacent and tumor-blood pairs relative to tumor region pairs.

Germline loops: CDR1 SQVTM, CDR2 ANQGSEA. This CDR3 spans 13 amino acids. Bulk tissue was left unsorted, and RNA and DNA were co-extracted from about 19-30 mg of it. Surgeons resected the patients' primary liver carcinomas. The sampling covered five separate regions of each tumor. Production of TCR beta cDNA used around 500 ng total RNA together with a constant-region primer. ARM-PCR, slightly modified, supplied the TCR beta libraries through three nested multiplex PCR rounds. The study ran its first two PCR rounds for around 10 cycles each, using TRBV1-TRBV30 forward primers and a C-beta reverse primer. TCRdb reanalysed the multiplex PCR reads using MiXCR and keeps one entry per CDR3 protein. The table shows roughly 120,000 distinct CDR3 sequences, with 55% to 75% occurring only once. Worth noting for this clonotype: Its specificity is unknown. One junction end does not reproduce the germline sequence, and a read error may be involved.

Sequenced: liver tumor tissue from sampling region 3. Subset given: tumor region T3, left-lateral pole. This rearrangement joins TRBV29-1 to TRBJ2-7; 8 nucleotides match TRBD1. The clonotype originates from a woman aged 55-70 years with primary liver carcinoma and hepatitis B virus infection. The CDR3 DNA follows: TGCAGCGTTACCCCGGCAGGGGGCTACGGGCAGTACTTC. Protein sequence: CSVTPAGGYGQYF.